This T cell receptor (beta chain) was sequenced in a study of blood T cell repertoires in COVID-19. Study summary: The United States, Italy and Spain were the sources of the acute and convalescent COVID-19 samples. T cells, B-cell-depleted T cells, or PBMCs provided the cDNA or gDNA that served as material.

Study processing details: Estimated nucleated cell counts came from reference gene primer amplification. Here immunoSEQ multiplex PCR was the method, and the copy in TCRdb shows in-frame clones only, minus some. The DNA was the basis for D and trimming; V, J and clone size are from that table. This table holds more than 85,000 clones, roughly 90% found once. V was pared by 1 base and J by 3 bases, with 4 bases of the junction left unmatched. CDR3 length: 15 residues. Germline V gives CDR1 LNHDA, CDR2 SQIVND (reference sequence). The chain recombines TRBV19 with TRBJ2-7; 9 positions match TRBD2. This TCR was recovered from a man between 65 and 85 years old with acute or convalescent COVID-19. The specimen was peripheral blood. The CDR3 sequence: CASSIGSGGFYEQYF. CDR3 DNA sequence: TGTGCCAGTAGTATAGGTAGCGGGGGATTCTACGAGCAGTACTTC.